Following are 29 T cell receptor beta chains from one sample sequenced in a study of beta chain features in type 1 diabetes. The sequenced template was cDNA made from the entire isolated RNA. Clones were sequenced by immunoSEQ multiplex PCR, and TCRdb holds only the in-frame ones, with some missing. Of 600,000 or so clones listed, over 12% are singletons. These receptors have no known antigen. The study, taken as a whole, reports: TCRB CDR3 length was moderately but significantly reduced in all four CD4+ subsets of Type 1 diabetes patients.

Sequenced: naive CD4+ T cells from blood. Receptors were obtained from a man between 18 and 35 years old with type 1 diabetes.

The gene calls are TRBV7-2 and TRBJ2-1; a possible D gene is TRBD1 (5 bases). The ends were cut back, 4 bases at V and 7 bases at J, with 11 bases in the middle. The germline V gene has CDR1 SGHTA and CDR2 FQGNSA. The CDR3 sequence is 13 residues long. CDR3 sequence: CASSSVGVNEQFF. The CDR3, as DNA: TGTGCCAGCAGCTCTGTAGGGGTAAATGAGCAGTTCTTC.

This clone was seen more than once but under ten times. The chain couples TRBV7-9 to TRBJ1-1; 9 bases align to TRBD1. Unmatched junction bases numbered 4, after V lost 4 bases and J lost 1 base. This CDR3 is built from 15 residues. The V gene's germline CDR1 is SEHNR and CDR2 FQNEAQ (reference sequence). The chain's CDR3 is CASSSPQGANTEAFF. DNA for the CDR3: TGTGCCAGCAGCTCCCCACAGGGGGCGAACACTGAAGCTTTCTTT. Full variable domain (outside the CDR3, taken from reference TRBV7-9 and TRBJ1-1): DTGVSQNPRHKITKRGQNVTFRCDPISEHNRLYWYRQTLGQGPEFLTYFQNEAQLEKSRLLSDRFSAERPKGSFSTLEIQRTEQGDSAMYLCASSSPQGANTEAFFGQGTRLTVV.

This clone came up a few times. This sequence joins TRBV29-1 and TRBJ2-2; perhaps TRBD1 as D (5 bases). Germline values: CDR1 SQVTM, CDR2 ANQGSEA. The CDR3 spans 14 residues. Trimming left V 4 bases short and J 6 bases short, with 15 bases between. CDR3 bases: TGCAGCGTTGGATCCCGACTGGGGCCCGGGGAGCTGTTTTTT. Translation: CSVGSRLGPGELFF.

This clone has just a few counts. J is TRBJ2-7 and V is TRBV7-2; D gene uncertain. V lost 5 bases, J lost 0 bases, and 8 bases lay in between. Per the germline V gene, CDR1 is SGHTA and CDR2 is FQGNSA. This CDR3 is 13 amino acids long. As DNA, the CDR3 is TGTGCCAGCAGCCCACCGAGCTCCTACGAGCAGTACTTC. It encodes CASSPPSSYEQYF.

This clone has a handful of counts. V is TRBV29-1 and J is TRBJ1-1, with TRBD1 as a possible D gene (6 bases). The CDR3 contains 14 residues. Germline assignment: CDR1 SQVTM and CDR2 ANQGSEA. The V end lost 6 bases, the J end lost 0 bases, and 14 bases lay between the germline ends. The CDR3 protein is CSVSRTDMNTEAFF. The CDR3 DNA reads TGCAGCGTCTCAAGGACAGACATGAACACTGAAGCTTTCTTT.

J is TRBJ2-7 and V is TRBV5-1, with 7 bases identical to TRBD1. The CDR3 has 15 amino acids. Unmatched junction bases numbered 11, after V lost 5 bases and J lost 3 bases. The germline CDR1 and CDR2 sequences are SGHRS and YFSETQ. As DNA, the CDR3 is TGCGCCAGCAGTCCTACTACAGGGGCCTACTACGAGCAGTACTTC. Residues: CASSPTTGAYYEQYF.

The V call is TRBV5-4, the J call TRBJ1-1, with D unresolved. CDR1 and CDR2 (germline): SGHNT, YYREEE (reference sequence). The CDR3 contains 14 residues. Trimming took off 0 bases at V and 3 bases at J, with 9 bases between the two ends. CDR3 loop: CASSLDADYTEAFF. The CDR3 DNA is TGTGCCAGCAGCTTGGATGCAGATTACACTGAAGCTTTCTTT.

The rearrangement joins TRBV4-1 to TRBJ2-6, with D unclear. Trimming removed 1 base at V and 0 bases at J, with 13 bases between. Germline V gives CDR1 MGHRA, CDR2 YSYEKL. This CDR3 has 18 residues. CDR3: CASSQGRLYGSGANVLTF. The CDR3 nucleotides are TGCGCCAGCAGCCAAGGTAGGCTCTACGGCTCTGGGGCCAACGTCCTGACTTTC.

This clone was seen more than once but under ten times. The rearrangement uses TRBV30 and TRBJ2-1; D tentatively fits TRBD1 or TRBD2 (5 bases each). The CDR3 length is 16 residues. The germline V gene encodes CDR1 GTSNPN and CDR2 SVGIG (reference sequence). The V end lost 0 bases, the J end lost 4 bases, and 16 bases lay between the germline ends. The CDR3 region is CAWSVLGVPTYNEQFF. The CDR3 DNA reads TGTGCCTGGAGTGTACTAGGGGTCCCCACTTACAATGAGCAGTTCTTC.

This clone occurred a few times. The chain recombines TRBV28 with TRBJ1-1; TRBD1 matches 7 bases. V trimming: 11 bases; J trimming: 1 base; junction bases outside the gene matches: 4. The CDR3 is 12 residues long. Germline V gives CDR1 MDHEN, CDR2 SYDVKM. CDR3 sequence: CAVRTGNTEAFF. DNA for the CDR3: TGTGCCGTCCGGACAGGGAACACTGAAGCTTTCTTT.

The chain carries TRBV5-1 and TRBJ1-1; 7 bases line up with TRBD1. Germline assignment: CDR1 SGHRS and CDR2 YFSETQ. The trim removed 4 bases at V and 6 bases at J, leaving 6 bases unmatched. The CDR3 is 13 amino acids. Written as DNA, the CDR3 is TGCGCCAGCAGCCCACAGGGGATGGCTGAAGCTTTCTTT. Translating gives CASSPQGMAEAFF.

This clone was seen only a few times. The CDR3 DNA is TGTGCCAGCAGCGCCCTATCCGGGAACTATGACAATGAGCAGTTCTTC. Its protein product is CASSALSGNYDNEQFF. The chain uses TRBV9 and TRBJ2-1, with D perhaps TRBD2 (5 bases). CDR1 is SGDLS and CDR2 is YYNGEE in the germline V gene. V lost 3 bases, J lost 5 bases, and 18 bases lay in between. The CDR3 length is 16 residues.

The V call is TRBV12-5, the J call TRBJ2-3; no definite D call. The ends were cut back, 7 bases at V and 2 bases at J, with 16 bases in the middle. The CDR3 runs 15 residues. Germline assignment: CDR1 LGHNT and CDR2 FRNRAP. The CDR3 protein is CASALPPPLTDTQYF. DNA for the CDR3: TGTGCTAGTGCCCTCCCACCCCCACTCACAGATACGCAGTATTTT.

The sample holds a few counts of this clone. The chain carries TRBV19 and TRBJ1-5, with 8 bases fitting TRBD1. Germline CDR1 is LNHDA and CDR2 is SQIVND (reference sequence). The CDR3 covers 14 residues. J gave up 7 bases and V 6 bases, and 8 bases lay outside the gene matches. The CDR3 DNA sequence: TGTGCCAGTAGCCGCGGACAGGGCGGACAGCCCCAGCATTTT. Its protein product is CASSRGQGGQPQHF.

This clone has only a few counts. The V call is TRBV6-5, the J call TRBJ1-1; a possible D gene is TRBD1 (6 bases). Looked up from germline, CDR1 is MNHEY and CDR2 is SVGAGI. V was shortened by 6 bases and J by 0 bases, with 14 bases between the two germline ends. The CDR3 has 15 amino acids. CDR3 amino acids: CASSSGGQMNTEAFF. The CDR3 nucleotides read TGTGCCAGCAGCTCCGGGGGCCAAATGAACACTGAAGCTTTCTTT.

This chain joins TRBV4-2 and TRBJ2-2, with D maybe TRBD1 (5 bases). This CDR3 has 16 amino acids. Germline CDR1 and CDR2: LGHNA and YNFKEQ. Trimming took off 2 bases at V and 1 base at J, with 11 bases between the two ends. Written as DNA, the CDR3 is TGTGCCAGCAGCCAATCATATACAGGGAACACCGGGGAGCTGTTTTTT. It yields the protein CASSQSYTGNTGELFF.

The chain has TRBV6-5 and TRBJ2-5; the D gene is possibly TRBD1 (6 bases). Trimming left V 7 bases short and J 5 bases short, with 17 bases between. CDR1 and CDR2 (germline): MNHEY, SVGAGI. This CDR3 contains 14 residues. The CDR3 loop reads CASTLSTGSETQYF. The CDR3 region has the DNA TGTGCCAGCACCTTATCTACAGGGTCGGAGACCCAGTACTTC.

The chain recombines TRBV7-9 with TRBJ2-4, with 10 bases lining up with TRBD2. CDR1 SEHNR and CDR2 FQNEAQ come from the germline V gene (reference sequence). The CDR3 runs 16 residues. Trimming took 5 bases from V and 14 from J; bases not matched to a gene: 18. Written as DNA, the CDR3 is TGTGCCAGCAGCCCTCGGGCAGGTCAGCGGGGGGGTACGAAGTACTTC. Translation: CASSPRAGQRGGTKYF.

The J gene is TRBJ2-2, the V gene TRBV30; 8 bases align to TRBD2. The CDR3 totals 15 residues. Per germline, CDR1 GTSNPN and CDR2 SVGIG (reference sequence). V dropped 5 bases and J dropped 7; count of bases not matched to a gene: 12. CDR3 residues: CAWVTSGGTFGELFF. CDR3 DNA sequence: TGTGCCTGGGTTACTAGCGGAGGGACGTTCGGGGAGCTGTTTTTT. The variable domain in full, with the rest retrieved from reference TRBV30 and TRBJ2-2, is SQTIHQWPATLVQPVGSPLSLECTVEGTSNPNLYWYRQAAGRGLQLLFYSVGIGQISSEVPQNLSASRPQDRQFILSSKKLLLSDSGFYLCAWVTSGGTFGELFFGEGSRLTVL.

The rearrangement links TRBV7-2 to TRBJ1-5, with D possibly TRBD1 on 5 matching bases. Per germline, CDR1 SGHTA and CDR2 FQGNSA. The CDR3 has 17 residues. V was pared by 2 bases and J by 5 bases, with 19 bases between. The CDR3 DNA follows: TGTGCCAGCAGCTTACGGGGCGGTACAGTGTACGATCAGCCCCAGCATTTT. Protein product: CASSLRGGTVYDQPQHF.

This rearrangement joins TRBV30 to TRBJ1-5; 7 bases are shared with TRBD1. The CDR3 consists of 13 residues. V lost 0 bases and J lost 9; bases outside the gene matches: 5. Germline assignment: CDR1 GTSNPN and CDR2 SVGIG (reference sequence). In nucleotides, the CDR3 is TGTGCCTGGAGTGTCCAGGGGGTGGGGCCCCAGCATTTT. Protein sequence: CAWSVQGVGPQHF.

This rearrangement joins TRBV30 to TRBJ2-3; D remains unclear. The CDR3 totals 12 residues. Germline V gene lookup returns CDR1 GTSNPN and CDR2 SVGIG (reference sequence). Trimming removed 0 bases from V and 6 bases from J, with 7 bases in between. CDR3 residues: CAWSVPPDTQYF. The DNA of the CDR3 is TGTGCCTGGAGTGTACCTCCGGATACGCAGTATTTT.

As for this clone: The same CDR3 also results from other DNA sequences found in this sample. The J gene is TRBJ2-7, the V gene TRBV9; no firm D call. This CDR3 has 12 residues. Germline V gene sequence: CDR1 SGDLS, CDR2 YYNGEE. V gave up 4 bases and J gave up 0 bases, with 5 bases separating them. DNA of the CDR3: TGTGCCAGCAGCTCAAGCTCCTACGAGCAGTACTTC. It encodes CASSSSSYEQYF.

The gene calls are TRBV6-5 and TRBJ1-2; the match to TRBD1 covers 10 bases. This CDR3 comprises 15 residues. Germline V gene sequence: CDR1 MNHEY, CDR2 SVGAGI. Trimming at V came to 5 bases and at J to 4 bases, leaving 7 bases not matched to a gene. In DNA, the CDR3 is TGTGCCAGCAGTCCGTGGGACAGGGGAGTCTATGGCTACACCTTC. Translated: CASSPWDRGVYGYTF.

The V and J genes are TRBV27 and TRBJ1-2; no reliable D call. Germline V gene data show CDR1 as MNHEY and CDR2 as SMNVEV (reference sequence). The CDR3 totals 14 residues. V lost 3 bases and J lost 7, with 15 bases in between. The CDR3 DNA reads TGTGCCAGCAGTTTGAACGGCCTTATCCGTGGCTACACCTTC. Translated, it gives CASSLNGLIRGYTF.

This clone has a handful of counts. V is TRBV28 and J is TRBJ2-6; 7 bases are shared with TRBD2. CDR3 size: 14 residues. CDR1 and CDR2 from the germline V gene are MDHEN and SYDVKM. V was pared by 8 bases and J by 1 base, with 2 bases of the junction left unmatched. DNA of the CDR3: TGTGCCAGCGGGCGGGGGTCTGGGGCCAACGTCCTGACTTTC. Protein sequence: CASGRGSGANVLTF.

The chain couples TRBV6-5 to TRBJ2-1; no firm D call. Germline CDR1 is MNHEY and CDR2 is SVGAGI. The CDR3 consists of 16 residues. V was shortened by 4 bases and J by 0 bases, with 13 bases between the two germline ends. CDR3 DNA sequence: TGTGCCAGCAGTTTGACGACGGAGAGCTCCTACAATGAGCAGTTCTTC. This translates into CASSLTTESSYNEQFF.

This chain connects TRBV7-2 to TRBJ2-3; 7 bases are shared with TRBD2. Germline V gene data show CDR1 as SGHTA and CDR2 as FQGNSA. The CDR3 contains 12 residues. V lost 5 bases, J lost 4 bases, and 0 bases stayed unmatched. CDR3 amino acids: CASSGGADTQYF. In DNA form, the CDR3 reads TGTGCCAGCAGCGGGGGGGCAGATACGCAGTATTTT.

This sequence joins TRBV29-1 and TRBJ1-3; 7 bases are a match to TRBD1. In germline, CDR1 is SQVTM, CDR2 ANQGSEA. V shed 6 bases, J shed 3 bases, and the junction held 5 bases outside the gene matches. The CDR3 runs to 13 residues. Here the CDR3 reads CSVDQGGGNTIYF. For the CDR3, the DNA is TGCAGCGTGGATCAGGGGGGTGGAAACACCATATATTTT.